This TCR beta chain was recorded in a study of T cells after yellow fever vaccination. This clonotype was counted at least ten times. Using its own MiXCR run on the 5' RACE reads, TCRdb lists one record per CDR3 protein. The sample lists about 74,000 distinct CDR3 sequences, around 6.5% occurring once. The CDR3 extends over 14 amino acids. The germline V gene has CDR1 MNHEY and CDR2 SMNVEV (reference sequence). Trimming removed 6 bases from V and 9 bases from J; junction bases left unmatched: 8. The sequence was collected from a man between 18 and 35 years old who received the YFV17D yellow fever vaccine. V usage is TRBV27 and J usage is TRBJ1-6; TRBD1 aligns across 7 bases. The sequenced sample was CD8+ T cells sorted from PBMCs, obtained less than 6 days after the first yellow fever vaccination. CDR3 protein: CASRRDSPPSPLHF. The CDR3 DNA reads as TGTGCCAGCAGAAGGGACAGTCCTCCTTCACCCCTCCACTTT.